This passage covers 9 T cell receptor beta chains from one sample sequenced in a study of control samples from healthy donors and cancer patients. Measured with immunoSEQ multiplex PCR; TCRdb has only the in-frame clones, and not every one. The sample carries 100,000 or so clones, less than 90% recorded once. Material: blood. These TCRs come from a woman aged 45 to 65 in good health.

This chain joins TRBV10-3 and TRBJ2-3, with D maybe TRBD2 (5 bases). V was clipped by 4 bases and J by 7 bases, with 6 bases between them. Germline-derived CDR1 and CDR2 are ENHRY and SYGVKD. This CDR3 has 11 amino acids. In DNA form, the CDR3 reads TGTGCCATCAGTGTCGGGAATACGCAGTATTTT. Its translation is CAISVGNTQYF.

The V call is TRBV7-8, the J call TRBJ2-7; 13 positions match TRBD2. In germline, CDR1 is SGHVS, CDR2 FQNEAQ. V was clipped by 5 bases and J by 6 bases; unmatched bases: 7. This CDR3 region has 15 residues. For the CDR3, the DNA is TGTGCCAGCAGCCCAACTAGCGGGGGGGCGAGCGAGCAGTACTTC. Its translation: CASSPTSGGASEQYF.

The V call is TRBV2, the J call TRBJ2-3; 8 bases are a match to TRBD1. Per germline, CDR1 SNHLY and CDR2 FYNNEI. V lost 8 bases and J lost 1; bases outside the gene matches: 5. This CDR3 is built from 14 residues. CDR3 in amino acids: CASEPGQGTDTQYF. In DNA form, the CDR3 reads TGTGCCAGCGAACCGGGACAGGGCACAGATACGCAGTATTTT. Combining the CDR3 with reference TRBV2 and TRBJ2-3 gives the whole variable domain EPEVTQTPSHQVTQMGQEVILRCVPISNHLYFYWYRQILGQKVEFLVSFYNNEISEKSEIFDDQFSVERPDGSNFTLKIRSTKLEDSAMYFCASEPGQGTDTQYFGPGTRLTVL.

J is TRBJ2-7 and V is TRBV5-8, with 7 bases that match TRBD1. The germline V gene encodes CDR1 SGHTS and CDR2 YDEGEE. With V trimmed by 5 bases and J by 6 bases, 11 bases remained unmatched. CDR3 length: 14 amino acids. CDR3 nucleotides: TGTGCCAGCAGTGCCGGAGACAGGGTGAGCGAGCAGTACGTC. It translates to CASSAGDRVSEQYV.

The J gene is TRBJ1-6, the V gene TRBV19; D gene uncertain. CDR1 is LNHDA, CDR2 SQIVND, per germline (reference sequence). This CDR3 region has 16 residues. Trimming removed 7 bases from V and 10 bases from J, with 23 bases in between. CDR3: CASTVNPHGEESPLHF. The CDR3 bases are TGTGCCAGTACCGTAAACCCCCACGGTGAGGAATCACCCCTCCACTTT.

The genes are TRBV9 and TRBJ1-1; tentative D call: TRBD1 (5 bases). Germline CDR1 SGDLS, CDR2 YYNGEE. There are 16 residues in the CDR3. Trimming pared 3 bases from V and 1 base from J, leaving 16 bases between. CDR3 in amino acids: CASSAAGYVGNTEAFF. The CDR3, as DNA: TGTGCCAGCAGCGCCGCAGGGTACGTAGGGAACACTGAAGCTTTCTTT.

CDR3 residues: CASSSDRRTYQETQYF. Written as DNA, the CDR3 is TGTGCCAGCAGCTCGGACCGCAGGACGTACCAAGAGACCCAGTACTTC. The chain is built from TRBV7-9 and TRBJ2-5; no definite D call. The V end was cut by 4 bases, the J end by 0 bases, with 15 bases between. The CDR3 totals 16 residues. Germline V gene lookup returns CDR1 SEHNR and CDR2 FQNEAQ (reference sequence).

The chain combines TRBV6-1 with TRBJ1-5; D might be TRBD1 (6 bases). CDR3 length: 17 amino acids. Trimming shortened V by 2 bases and J by 0 bases, and 14 bases separated the two germline ends. From germline, CDR1 is MNHNS and CDR2 SASEGT. CDR3 coding DNA: TGTGCCAGCAGTGAAAGGGGGTTGTGGAATAGCAATCAGCCCCAGCATTTT. It translates to CASSERGLWNSNQPQHF.

The chain has TRBV7-3 and TRBJ2-3, with 10 bases matching TRBD1. With 2 bases clipped from V and 2 bases from J, the junction kept 4 bases outside the gene matches. The V gene's germline CDR1 is SGHTA and CDR2 FQGTGA. This CDR3 is 16 amino acids long. The CDR3 loop reads CASSLQGQGTTDTQYF. CDR3 DNA: TGTGCCAGCAGCTTACAGGGACAGGGGACCACAGATACGCAGTATTTT.